This TCR beta chain was recorded in a study of control samples from healthy donors and cancer patients. Sequencing used immunoSEQ multiplex PCR; TCRdb keeps in-frame clones, though not all of them. Found here are 400,000 to 500,000 clones, about nine tenths of them singletons; the top ten hold around 6.8%. The germline V gene encodes CDR1 SGHRS and CDR2 YFSETQ. Unmatched junction bases numbered 9, after V lost 4 bases and J lost 6 bases. This CDR3 is 15 amino acids long. The TCR sequence derives from a man between 40 and 49 years old with head and neck cancer. The gene calls are TRBV5-1 and TRBJ2-5; TRBD1 agrees at 10 bases. Sequencing was done on a sample of PBMCs. In DNA form, the CDR3 reads TGCGCCAGCAGCCCGGGACAGGGGCCGTCCAAGACCCAGTACTTC. Translating it yields CASSPGQGPSKTQYF.